This note documents a single T cell receptor beta chain sequence. Its cognate antigen is unknown. This sample is drawn from a study of OX40 agonist ivuxolimab in advanced cancers. Study-wide results and caveats: Dosing at 0.1 to 3.0 mg/kg was accompanied by clonal expansion of CD4+ and CD8+ blood T cells by week 6. Fewer expanded clones were found on average in CD4+ than in CD8+ T cells.

The data were produced by immunoSEQ multiplex PCR, yet TCRdb's version contains in-frame clones alone and is incomplete. The sample contains under 13,000 clones, approximately 80% of which appear only once. Here the sequenced sample was CD4+ or CD8+ T cells sorted from blood, taken in a trial of the OX40 agonist ivuxolimab. The clonotype comes from an adult with an advanced solid tumor such as melanoma, head and neck, liver or kidney cancer.

CDR3 sequence (DNA): TGTGCCAGTATCTCGCCGGGGACAGTGGCCGGGGAGCTGTTTTTT. Translated, it gives CASISPGTVAGELFF. The rearrangement joins TRBV19 to TRBJ2-2; 7 nucleotides align to TRBD1. The trim removed 7 bases at V and 6 bases at J, leaving 11 bases unmatched. This CDR3 spans 15 amino acids. Germline CDR1 and CDR2: LNHDA and SQIVND (reference sequence).